This T cell receptor (beta chain) is drawn from a study of blood T cell repertoires in COVID-19. Study-wide background: Both acute and convalescent COVID-19 samples were obtained from the United States, Italy and Spain. From T cells, B-cell-depleted T cells, or PBMCs came the material, which was cDNA or gDNA.

Clones were read by immunoSEQ multiplex PCR, and TCRdb kept only the in-frame ones, dropping some. Of about 370,000 clones listed, approximately 90% are singletons. Clinical history reported by participants formed the basis on which cohorts were assigned. The source material was PBMCs or T cells enriched from blood (not recorded which). The clonotype comes from a woman aged 40 to 49 who had been exposed to COVID-19.

CDR3: CASSQGLAGEGYNTQYF. The CDR3 DNA follows: TGTGCCAGCAGCCAGGGACTAGCGGGGGAAGGATACAATACGCAGTATTTT. This chain uses TRBV7-3 with TRBJ2-3; 14 nucleotides agree with TRBD2. Germline loops: CDR1 SGHTA, CDR2 FQGTGA. V shed 5 bases, J shed 7 bases, and the junction held 11 bases outside the gene matches. This CDR3 region has 17 residues.